This TCR beta chain was sequenced in a study of blood T cell repertoires in COVID-19. The CDR3 totals 15 residues. Germline CDR1 is KGHSH and CDR2 is LQKENI. J gave up 2 bases and V 3 bases, and 3 bases lay outside the gene matches. Method: immunoSEQ multiplex PCR; TCRdb's copy keeps in-frame clones and lacks some. Altogether tens of thousands of clones are present, roughly 85% being singletons, with the ten largest covering roughly 18%. The chain is built from TRBV18 and TRBJ2-3; 9 nucleotides align to TRBD2. Sequenced: peripheral blood. This clonotype was obtained from a human donor in a cohort sampled during active COVID-19. The CDR3 nucleotides read TGTGCCAGCTCACCGCTAGCGGGGTACACAGATACGCAGTATTTT. Translation gives CASSPLAGYTDTQYF.